This TCR beta chain was captured by sequencing in a study of CD8 T cells in Susac syndrome (dated by TCRdb to the late 2010s). Regarding the complete study: Whether CD8+ T cell activation and differentiation in Susac syndrome was antigen driven was tested using repertoire sequencing.

Remarks on this clonotype: The clone's antigen remains unknown. Base quality data are lacking; no much larger clone is found one base away.

From a lookup of the germline V gene, CDR1 and CDR2 are SGHAT and FQNNGV. Inclusive of the bounding cysteine and phenylalanine, the CDR3 is 16 residues long. The kept DNA is CDR3 alone, 48 bases in frame from the first base. V is reduced by 2 bases and J by 1 base, leaving a spacing of 13 bases between them. Peripheral blood CD8+ and CD4+ T cells from healthy donors, Susac syndrome patients and multiple sclerosis patients were profiled by high-throughput TCR beta sequencing. The healthy donors served as controls matched for age and sex. Bulk CD8+ and CD4+ T cells were purified by magnetic negative isolation, whereas CD8+ TEMRA cells were enriched by FACS. Blood was drawn into EDTA tubes, processed within 24 hours, and PBMCs were isolated by density gradient centrifugation. PBMCs intended for TCR sequencing were cryopreserved in liquid nitrogen and thawed later in a water bath at 37 degrees C. Purity of sorted or isolated CD4+, CD8+ and CD8+ TEMRA cells was at least 90%.

Study-wide conclusions, independent of this receptor: The TCR sequencing and HLA analysis was acknowledged to have included a relatively small number of individuals.

RNA was extracted with the RNeasy kit and about 0.45 to 1 ug was reverse transcribed using random hexamers. The immunoSEQ multiplex PCR assay, covering 54 Vbeta and 13 Jbeta segments, was used to amplify TCR beta CDR3 regions. To correct PCR amplification bias, a synthetic template baseline was used for both primer optimization and computational correction. Regarding the original processing steps: Reads were assigned to V, D and J genes according to IMGT and analyzed in immunoSEQ Analyzer, with only productive sequences retained. To calculate clonality, Shannon entropy was normalized by log2 of the number of productive unique sequences and then subtracted from one. Public and private clones were assessed among the 100 most prevalent clones of each patient and control. Clones were defined as Susac-specific if absent from the healthy and MS cohorts, from some 1,000 published viral clones and from other ImmuneACCESS disease sequences. The public sequencing data were trimmed at Q25 with fastp and processed into clonotypes with MiXCR by TCRdb, which kept only in-frame beta chains. Records with the same CDR3 protein are collapsed into one entry carrying the most frequent genes and DNA. The V and J calls shown here were made by TCRdb, not taken from the authors' results. Recorded for this sample are approximately 110,000 distinct CDR3 sequences; roughly 97% of them occurred a single time. The top ten clonotypes cover 0.096% of the sample.

The receptor was isolated from a human donor in good health. In this chain, TRBV11-2 is recombined with TRBJ2-3; TRBD2 is possibly the D segment (6 matching bases). The sequencing sample was made of CD4+ T cells from PBMCs. CDR3 protein: CASSLSVGGGTDTQYF. Read as DNA, the sequence is TGTGCCAGCAGCTTAAGTGTGGGGGGTGGCACAGATACGCAGTATTTT. With the rest looked up from the reference TRBV11-2 and TRBJ2-3 genes rather than sequenced, the full variable domain is EAGVAQSPRYKIIEKRQSVAFWCNPISGHATLYWYQQILGQGPKLLIQFQNNGVVDDSQLPKDRFSAERLKGVDSTLKIQPAKLEDSAVYLCASSLSVGGGTDTQYFGPGTRLTVL.